These T cell receptor beta chains were read from a single sample in a study of cytomegalovirus exposure and HLA in healthy donors. Repertoires were generated with immunoSEQ multiplex PCR, while TCRdb's copy carries only in-frame clones and drops some. The sample includes roughly 200,000 clones, more than 60% of them seen just once. Source material: PBMCs. All receptors derive from a woman aged 55-69 years in good health and CMV-seropositive. Both conserved end residues are part of each CDR3. Fields, in order: J gene, clone size, D gene, V gene, CDR3 DNA, CDR3 protein. The D gene is left open where the match is weak. Size values are once, few and many counts, or a class for expanded clones, and some rows have none.

>TRBJ1-2|once|-|TRBV4-1
TGCGCCAGCAGCACGGCGGGACCGAGCTATGGCTACACCTTC
CASSTAGPSYGYTF
>TRBJ2-7|few|TRBD1|TRBV4-3
TGCGCCAGCAGCCAAGATGTCGGGACAGGGTCCTACGAGCAGTACTTC
CASSQDVGTGSYEQYF
>TRBJ1-5|-|TRBD1|TRBV6-1
TGTGCCAGCACTCTAGACAGGGGGGGCAATCAGCCCCAGCATTTT
CASTLDRGGNQPQHF
>TRBJ1-1|-|-|TRBV28
TGTGCCAGCAGTTGGGACTTGGGGACTGAAGCTTTCTTT
CASSWDLGTEAFF
>TRBJ2-7|-|-|TRBV6-1
TGTGCCAGCGTGTTTGGGGGCGGTGAGCAGTACTTC
CASVFGGGEQYF
>TRBJ1-1|-|-|TRBV27
TGTGCCAGCAGCTCGGGGGAGGGCACTGAAGCTTTCTTT
CASSSGEGTEAFF
>TRBJ2-1|-|-|TRBV6-1
TGTGCCGCGGGGCGAAGCTCCTACAATGAGCAGTTCTTC
CAAGRSSYNEQFF
>TRBJ2-7|-|-|TRBV6-1
TGTGCCAGCGGCCAAGAAGGGTCGGGGTTTTACGAGCAGTACTTC
CASGQEGSGFYEQYF
>TRBJ2-7|-|TRBD1|TRBV6-5
TGTGCCAGCAGTTCCGGGACAGGGCGATCCTACGAGCAGTACTTC
CASSSGTGRSYEQYF
>TRBJ2-7|-|-|TRBV6-5
TGTGCCAGCAGTTTGGTCAGGACATACGAGCAGTACTTC
CASSLVRTYEQYF
>TRBJ1-1|-|TRBD1|TRBV28
TGTGCCAGCAGTTTGTCGGGACAGGGGATGAACACTGAAGCTTTCTTT
CASSLSGQGMNTEAFF
>TRBJ1-1|-|TRBD1|TRBV27
TGTGCCAGCAGTTTTACAGGGGGGGGAACTGAAGCTTTCTTT
CASSFTGGGTEAFF
>TRBJ2-3|-|-|TRBV11-1
TGTGCCAGCAGCTTAACGGGAGTCGTGAATACGCAGTATTTT
CASSLTGVVNTQYF
>TRBJ2-7|-|-|TRBV11-2
TGTGCCAGCAGCTCGAGGATTTCCCACGAGCAGTACTTC
CASSSRISHEQYF